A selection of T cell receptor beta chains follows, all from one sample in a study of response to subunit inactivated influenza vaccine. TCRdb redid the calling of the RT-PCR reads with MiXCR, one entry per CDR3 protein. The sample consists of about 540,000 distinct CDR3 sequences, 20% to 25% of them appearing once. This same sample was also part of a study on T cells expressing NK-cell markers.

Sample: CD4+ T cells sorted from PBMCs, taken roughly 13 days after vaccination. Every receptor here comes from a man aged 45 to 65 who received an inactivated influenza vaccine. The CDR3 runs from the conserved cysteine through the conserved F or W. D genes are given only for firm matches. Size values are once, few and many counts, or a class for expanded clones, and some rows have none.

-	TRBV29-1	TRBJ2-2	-	CSAKTFRGGELFF	TGCAGCGCCAAGACCTTCCGGGGCGGGGAGCTGTTTTTT
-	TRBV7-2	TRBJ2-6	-	CASSSIKSGANVLTF	TGTGCCAGCAGCTCCATCAAGTCTGGGGCCAACGTCCTGACTTTC
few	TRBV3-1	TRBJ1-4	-	CASSLATTYNEKLFF	TGTGCCAGCAGCCTAGCGACGACCTACAATGAAAAACTGTTTTTT
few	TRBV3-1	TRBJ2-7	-	CASSQAPGFRYEQYF	TGTGCCAGCAGCCAAGCCCCGGGGTTTCGGTACGAGCAGTACTTC
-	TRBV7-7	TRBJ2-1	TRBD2	CASSLDRTSNEQFF	TGTGCCAGCAGCTTAGACCGGACTAGCAATGAGCAGTTCTTC
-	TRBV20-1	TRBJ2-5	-	CSAITGTIQETQYF	TGCAGTGCCATAACCGGGACAATACAAGAGACCCAGTACTTC
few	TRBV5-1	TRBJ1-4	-	CASSSGQLTNEKLFF	TGCGCCAGCAGCTCGGGTCAGCTAACTAATGAAAAACTGTTTTTT
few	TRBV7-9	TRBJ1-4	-	CASSINEKLFF	TGTGCCAGCAGCATCAATGAAAAACTGTTTTTT
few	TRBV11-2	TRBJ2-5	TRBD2	CASSLAGLVLETQYF	TGTGCCAGCAGCTTAGCAGGACTAGTGTTGGAGACCCAGTACTTC
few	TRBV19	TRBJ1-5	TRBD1	CASSPDRGRMESNQPQHF	TGTGCCAGTAGCCCAGACAGGGGGCGTATGGAGAGCAATCAGCCCCAGCATTTT
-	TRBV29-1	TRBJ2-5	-	CSLDGRSTGTQYF	TGCAGCCTCGACGGACGCTCAACAGGGACCCAGTACTTC
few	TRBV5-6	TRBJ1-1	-	CASSTGLNTEAFF	TGTGCCAGCAGCACCGGACTGAACACTGAAGCTTTCTTT
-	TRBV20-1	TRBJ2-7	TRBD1	CSAKAETGVYEQYF	TGCAGTGCTAAGGCGGAGACAGGGGTGTACGAGCAGTACTTC
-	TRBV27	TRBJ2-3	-	CASSFSLTDTQYF	TGTGCCAGCAGTTTTTCCTTGACAGATACGCAGTATTTT
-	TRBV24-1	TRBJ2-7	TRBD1	CATRGTGDEQYF	TGTGCCACCAGAGGGACAGGGGACGAGCAGTACTTC
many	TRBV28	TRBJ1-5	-	CASSQGYSNQPQHF	TGTGCCAGTTCACAGGGTTATAGCAATCAGCCCCAGCATTTT